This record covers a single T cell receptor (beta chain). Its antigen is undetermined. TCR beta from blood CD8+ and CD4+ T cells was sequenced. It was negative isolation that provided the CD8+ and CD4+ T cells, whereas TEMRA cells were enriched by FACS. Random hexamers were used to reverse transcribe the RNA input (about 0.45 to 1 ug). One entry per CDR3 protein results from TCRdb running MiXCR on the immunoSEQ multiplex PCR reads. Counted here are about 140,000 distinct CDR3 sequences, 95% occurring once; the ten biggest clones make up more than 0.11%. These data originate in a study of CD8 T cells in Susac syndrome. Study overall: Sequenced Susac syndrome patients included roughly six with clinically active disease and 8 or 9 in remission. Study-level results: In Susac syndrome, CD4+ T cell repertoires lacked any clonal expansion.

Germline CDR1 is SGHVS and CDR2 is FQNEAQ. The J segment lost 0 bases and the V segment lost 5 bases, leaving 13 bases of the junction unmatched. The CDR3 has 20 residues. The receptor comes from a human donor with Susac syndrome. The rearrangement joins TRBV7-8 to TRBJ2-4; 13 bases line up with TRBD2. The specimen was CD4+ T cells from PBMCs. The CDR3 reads CASSEGVLAGGPLAKNIQYF. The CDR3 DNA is TGTGCCAGCAGCGAGGGGGTACTAGCGGGAGGGCCTCTAGCCAAAAACATTCAGTACTTC.